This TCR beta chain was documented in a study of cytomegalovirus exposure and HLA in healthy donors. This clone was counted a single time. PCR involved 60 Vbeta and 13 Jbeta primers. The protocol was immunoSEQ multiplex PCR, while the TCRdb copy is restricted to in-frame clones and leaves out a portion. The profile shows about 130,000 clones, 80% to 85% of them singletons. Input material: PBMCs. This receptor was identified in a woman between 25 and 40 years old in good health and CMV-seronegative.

The CDR3 spells CASSPTSGGGDTQYF. The DNA of the CDR3 is TGTGCCAGCAGCCCGACTAGCGGGGGAGGAGATACGCAGTATTTT. The J gene is TRBJ2-3, the V gene TRBV5-4, with 12 bases that match TRBD2. CDR1 and CDR2 from the germline V gene are SGHNT and YYREEE (reference sequence). This CDR3 has 15 amino acids. With 4 bases clipped from V and 5 bases from J, the junction kept 5 bases outside the gene matches. The variable domain in full, with the rest retrieved from reference TRBV5-4 and TRBJ2-3, is ETGVTQSPTHLIKTRGQQVTLRCSSQSGHNTVSWYQQALGQGPQFIFQYYREEENGRGNFPPRFSGLQFPNYSSELNVNALELDDSALYLCASSPTSGGGDTQYFGPGTRLTVL.